This TCR beta chain was sequenced for a study of vaccination effects on CD4 cells after COVID-19. Germline CDR1 GTSNPN, CDR2 SVGIG (reference sequence). This CDR3 has 15 amino acids. Trimming removed 0 bases from V and 2 bases from J, with 11 bases in between. Details on this clone: Antigen unknown.

After more than 8 days in culture, the CD4+ T cells were isolated. Convalescent patients had PCR-confirmed SARS-CoV-2 infection between March and December 2020. Of the BNT162b2 and mRNA-1273 vaccines, participants received two doses of one or the other. Libraries were prepared by immunoSEQ multiplex PCR; TCRdb keeps only in-frame clonotypes and omits some of them. The sample consists of 40,000 to 45,000 clones, about 80% of them appearing once. This sequence joins TRBV30 and TRBJ2-1; no firm D call. This receptor was identified in a human donor who had a prior SARS-CoV-2 infection. The source material was CD4+ T cells from PBMCs cultured without peptide, sampled after COVID-19 vaccination. CDR3 in DNA: TGTGCCTGGAGTGTTAGTTCGGCAGCCTACAATGAGCAGTTCTTC. It is translated as CAWSVSSAAYNEQFF. Complete variable domain (other parts from reference TRBV30 and TRBJ2-1): SQTIHQWPATLVQPVGSPLSLECTVEGTSNPNLYWYRQAAGRGLQLLFYSVGIGQISSEVPQNLSASRPQDRQFILSSKKLLLSDSGFYLCAWSVSSAAYNEQFFGPGTRLTVL.